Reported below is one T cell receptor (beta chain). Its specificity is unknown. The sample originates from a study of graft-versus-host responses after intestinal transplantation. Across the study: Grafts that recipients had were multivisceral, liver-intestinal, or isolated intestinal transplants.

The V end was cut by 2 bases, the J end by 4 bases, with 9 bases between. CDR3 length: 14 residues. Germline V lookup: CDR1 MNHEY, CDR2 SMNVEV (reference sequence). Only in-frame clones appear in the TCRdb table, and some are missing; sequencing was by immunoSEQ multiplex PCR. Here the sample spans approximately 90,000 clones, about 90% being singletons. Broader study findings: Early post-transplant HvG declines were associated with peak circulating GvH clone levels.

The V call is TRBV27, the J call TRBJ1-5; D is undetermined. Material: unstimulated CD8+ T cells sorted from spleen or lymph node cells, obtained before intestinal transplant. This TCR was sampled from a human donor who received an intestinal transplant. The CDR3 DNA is TGTGCCAGCAGTTTAAAAGGGATAAATCAGCCCCAGCATTTT. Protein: CASSLKGINQPQHF.